This T cell receptor beta chain appears in the sequencing data of a study of cytomegalovirus exposure and HLA in healthy donors. General study results and limits: For TCR beta chains, V- and J-gene trimming was later linked to a missense DCLRE1C variant.

PCR employed 60 Vbeta and 13 Jbeta primers. Sequencing was performed with immunoSEQ multiplex PCR; in TCRdb, only in-frame clones are kept and a portion is missing. The sample holds 99,000 or so clones, about 74% seen once. About this clone itself: Its antigen is not known.

Germline CDR1 WSHSY, CDR2 SAAADI. The CDR3 is 14 residues long. The trim removed 3 bases at V and 6 bases at J, leaving 6 bases unmatched. The sequencing sample was made of PBMCs. The TCR comes from a man aged 55 to 70 in good health and CMV-seropositive. V and J are TRBV10-2 and TRBJ1-2; 8 nucleotides agree with TRBD1. The CDR3 protein is CASSDWQGADGYTF. DNA of the CDR3: TGCGCCAGCAGTGACTGGCAGGGGGCTGATGGCTACACCTTC.